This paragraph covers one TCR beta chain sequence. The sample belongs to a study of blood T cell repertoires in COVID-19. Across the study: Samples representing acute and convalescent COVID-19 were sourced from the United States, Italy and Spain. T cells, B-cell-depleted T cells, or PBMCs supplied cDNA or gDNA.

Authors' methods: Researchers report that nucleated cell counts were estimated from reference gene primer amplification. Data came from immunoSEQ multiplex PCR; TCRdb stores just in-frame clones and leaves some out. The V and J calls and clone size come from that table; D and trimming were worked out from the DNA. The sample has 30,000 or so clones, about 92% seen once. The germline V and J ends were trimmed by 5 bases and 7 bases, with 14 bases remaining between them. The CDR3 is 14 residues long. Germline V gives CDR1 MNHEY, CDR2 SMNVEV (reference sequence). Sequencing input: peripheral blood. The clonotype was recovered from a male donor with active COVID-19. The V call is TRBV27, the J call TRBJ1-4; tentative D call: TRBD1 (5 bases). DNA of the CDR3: TGTGCCAGCAGTCTCCGGGGACTGAGTGAAAAACTGTTTTTT. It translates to CASSLRGLSEKLFF.